The 8 T cell receptor beta chains in this list originate from one sample, sequenced in a study of T cells after yellow fever vaccination. TCRdb fed the 5' RACE reads into MiXCR, producing one record per CDR3 protein. The sample has 200,000 to 300,000 distinct CDR3 sequences, 13% seen once; the top ten hold about 0.51%. The sample was CD4+ T cells sorted from PBMCs, taken 45 days after the yellow fever booster vaccination. The receptors were sampled from a man younger than 40 who received the YFV17D yellow fever vaccine.

The CDR3 sequence: CASSPRDVDTQYF. In DNA form, the CDR3 reads TGTGCCAGCAGCCCTCGAGACGTAGATACGCAGTATTTT. The chain couples TRBV7-8 to TRBJ2-3; D call uncertain. Germline values: CDR1 SGHVS, CDR2 FQNEAQ. Trimming removed 5 bases at V and 5 bases at J, with 11 bases between. The CDR3 is made up of 13 amino acids.

The chain links TRBV7-3 to TRBJ1-1, with 10 positions matching TRBD1. Trimming at V came to 4 bases and at J to 1 base, leaving 3 bases not matched to a gene. The CDR3 contains 15 residues. The germline V gene encodes CDR1 SGHTA and CDR2 FQGTGA. The DNA of the CDR3 is TGTGCCAGCAGCTCCGGACAGGGGGGGAACACTGAAGCTTTCTTT. Translating gives CASSSGQGGNTEAFF. Looking up the rest from reference TRBV7-3 and TRBJ1-1 gives the full variable domain: GAGVSQTPSNKVTEKGKYVELRCDPISGHTALYWYRQSLGQGPEFLIYFQGTGAADDSGLPNDRFFAVRPEGSVSTLKIQRTERGDSAVYLCASSSGQGGNTEAFFGQGTRLTVV.

This clonotype was detected only a few times. The J gene is TRBJ2-3, the V gene TRBV7-2; 8 nucleotides align to TRBD2. The germline V gene has CDR1 SGHTA and CDR2 FQGNSA. This CDR3 is built from 16 residues. With V trimmed by 5 bases and J by 4 bases, 11 bases remained unmatched. The CDR3 DNA reads TGTGCCAGCAGCCCCCCGCGGAGCGGGAGCGCAGATACGCAGTATTTT. Translated, it gives CASSPPRSGSADTQYF.

This clonotype was seen more than once but under ten times. The genes are TRBV27 and TRBJ1-1; D call uncertain. This CDR3 is built from 13 residues. The germline CDR1 and CDR2 sequences are MNHEY and SMNVEV (reference sequence). Trimming removed 5 bases at V and 7 bases at J, with 14 bases between. The CDR3 is CASSTRVGNEAFF. The DNA for the CDR3 is TGTGCCAGCAGTACGCGGGTAGGGAATGAAGCTTTCTTT.

This clonotype was seen a handful of times. The V and J genes are TRBV28 and TRBJ2-1; 8 nucleotides align to TRBD2. The germline V gene has CDR1 MDHEN and CDR2 SYDVKM. The length of the CDR3 is 16 residues. Unmatched junction bases numbered 7, after V lost 5 bases and J lost 1 base. The CDR3 DNA follows: TGTGCCAGCAGTAGCGGGCGGGGGGCGTCCTACAATGAGCAGTTCTTC. Protein product: CASSSGRGASYNEQFF.

The V and J genes are TRBV5-5 and TRBJ2-7; TRBD1 is a possible D gene (8 bases). Between the trimmed V and J ends, which lost 4 bases and 3 bases, there was a span of 14 bases. Germline V gene lookup returns CDR1 SGHKS and CDR2 YYEKEE (reference sequence). The CDR3 contains 14 residues. The CDR3 reads CASSPHRGGYEQYF. The CDR3 region has the DNA TGTGCCAGCAGCCCTCACAGGGGGGGCTACGAGCAGTACTTC.

In this sample, this clonotype turned up many times. V usage is TRBV7-2 and J usage is TRBJ2-3; D is unclear. Per the germline V gene, CDR1 is SGHTA and CDR2 is FQGNSA. The length of the CDR3 is 13 residues. The germline V and J ends were trimmed by 3 bases and 4 bases, with 8 bases remaining between them. CDR3 in amino acids: CASSLMGSDTQYF. CDR3 coding DNA: TGTGCCAGCAGCTTGATGGGGTCAGATACGCAGTATTTT.

This sequence joins TRBV12-3 or TRBV12-4 and TRBJ2-7; D is uncertain. The germline V and J ends were trimmed by 2 bases and 9 bases, with 8 bases remaining between them. The length of the CDR3 is 11 residues. CDR3 DNA sequence: TGTGCCAGCAGTTTAACAGCTTGGCAGTACTTC. It is translated as CASSLTAWQYF.